The entry below gives a single T cell receptor beta chain sequence along with its context. The entry originates in a study of technical replicates of blood from a handful of donors. The protocol was immunoSEQ multiplex PCR, while the TCRdb copy is restricted to in-frame clones and leaves out a portion. The sample records 65,000 to 85,000 clones, about 92% being singletons. The CDR3 is 13 residues long. Trimming took 1 base from V and 8 from J, leaving 11 bases between them. Germline V gene sequence: CDR1 ENHRY, CDR2 SYGVKD. The chain carries TRBV10-3 and TRBJ1-2; D is unresolved. The sequencing sample was made of T cells isolated from PBMCs. The sequence was collected from a human donor in good health. The CDR3 DNA sequence: TGTGCCATCAGTGAGTTGGGCGCATGGGGCTACACCTTC. Protein: CAISELGAWGYTF.